This T cell receptor (beta chain) was sequenced in a study of monozygotic twins with inflammatory bowel disease. The CDR3 extends over 15 amino acids. Germline V gene sequence: CDR1 LNHDA, CDR2 SQIVND (reference sequence). From its re-call of the 5' RACE reads, TCRdb lists each CDR3 protein once, without DNA. The listing contains approximately 400,000 distinct CDR3 sequences. This TCR came from a human donor with ulcerative colitis or Crohn's disease, or a healthy co-twin of an affected twin (not recorded which). The sequenced sample was blood. V and J are TRBV19 and TRBJ1-1. This CDR3 is CASSMGGGGGTEAFF.